Given below is one T cell receptor beta chain in context. As handled by the study authors: For nucleated cells, counts were estimated from reference gene primer amplification. Using immunoSEQ multiplex PCR, the repertoire was profiled, and TCRdb retains in-frame clones only, with some absent. V and J calls and clone size come straight from that table; D and trimming were deduced from the DNA. The profile shows approximately 50,000 clones, 90% of them singletons. The CDR3 is 12 residues long. The V gene's germline CDR1 is SQVTM and CDR2 ANQGSEA. The J segment lost 4 bases and the V segment lost 5 bases, leaving 5 bases of the junction unmatched. This specimen comes from a study of blood T cell repertoires in COVID-19. Study in general: COVID-19 samples, acute and convalescent, were from the United States, Italy and Spain. T cells, B-cell-depleted T cells, or PBMCs provided the cDNA or gDNA that served as material.

The sample was peripheral blood. The rearrangement links TRBV29-1 to TRBJ2-7, with 7 bases matching TRBD2. The clonotype comes from a man between 35 and 55 years old with acute or convalescent COVID-19. In nucleotides, the CDR3 is TGCAGCGTTCTCGCGGGGGAGTACGAGCAGTACTTC. Protein: CSVLAGEYEQYF.